This T cell receptor beta chain was identified in a study of naive and memory T cell subsets. This clonotype was observed a few times. What it binds is unknown. From germline, CDR1 is SGHTA and CDR2 FQGNSA. The CDR3 consists of 12 residues. Trimming cost V 2 bases and J 9 bases, with 8 bases left between them. Whole-study results and caveats: Naive and memory subsets had different power law exponents for TCR abundance.

Two oligonucleotides, mixed equimolar, formed the beta constant-region primer covering TRBC1 and TRBC2. An oligonucleotide with the SP2 primer and a 12-nucleotide UMI was ligated to the cDNA 3' end. TCRdb reprocessed the UMI-ligation and nested PCR reads with MiXCR, giving one entry per CDR3 protein. Counted here are tens of thousands of distinct CDR3 sequences, more than 10% occurring once; the ten biggest clones make up roughly a fifth. The TCR sequence derives from a human donor in good health. The rearrangement uses TRBV7-2 and TRBJ2-1; D not certain. The specimen sequenced was effector memory CD4+ T cells from blood. The subset is: effector memory, CD45RA- CD27-. The CDR3 DNA follows: TGTGCCAGCAGCTTATATACCAGTGAGCAGTTCTTC. It specifies CASSLYTSEQFF.